This TCR beta chain was captured in a study of identical twins. This CDR3 has 13 residues. Between the trimmed V and J ends, which lost 7 bases and 4 bases, there was a span of 10 bases. TCRdb analysed the 5' RACE reads with MiXCR anew, one entry per CDR3 protein. The sample comprises hundreds of thousands of distinct CDR3 sequences, 24% of which are singletons, and around 3% rests with the top ten. These sequences were also reported in another study, on T cells expressing NK-cell markers.

The V call is TRBV12-3 or TRBV12-4, the J call TRBJ1-4; D remains ambiguous. The source material was CD4+ T cells sorted from blood. This receptor was taken from a woman aged 18 to 35 in good health. CDR3 DNA: TGTGCCAGCACCTGGGAGATTAATGAAAAACTGTTTTTT. Its translation: CASTWEINEKLFF.